This entry concerns a single T cell receptor beta chain. Its antigen remains unknown. The CDR3 extends over 14 amino acids. V lost 3 bases and J lost 0, with 8 bases in between. The germline CDR1 and CDR2 sequences are LNHDA and SQIVND (reference sequence). Here immunoSEQ multiplex PCR was the method, and the copy in TCRdb shows in-frame clones only, minus some. The sample consists of about 4,400 clones, 70% of them appearing once. These data belong to a study of T cell clonotyping in hematopoietic cell transplantation. Study results and caveats: After transplant, recipient diversity fell while pathologically expanded clonotypes grew through day 180.

This rearrangement joins TRBV19 to TRBJ1-1; unclear D gene. This material consisted of PBMCs, taken 100 days after allogeneic stem cell transplant. The clonotype originates from a male patient aged 60 to 75 who had an allogeneic stem cell transplant, so the T cells may come from the graft donor. Some clones in this sample may be carry-over from other donors' samples. CDR3 DNA: TGTGCCAGTAGTATCGGGGTGGTGAACACTGAAGCTTTCTTT. Translating gives CASSIGVVNTEAFF.